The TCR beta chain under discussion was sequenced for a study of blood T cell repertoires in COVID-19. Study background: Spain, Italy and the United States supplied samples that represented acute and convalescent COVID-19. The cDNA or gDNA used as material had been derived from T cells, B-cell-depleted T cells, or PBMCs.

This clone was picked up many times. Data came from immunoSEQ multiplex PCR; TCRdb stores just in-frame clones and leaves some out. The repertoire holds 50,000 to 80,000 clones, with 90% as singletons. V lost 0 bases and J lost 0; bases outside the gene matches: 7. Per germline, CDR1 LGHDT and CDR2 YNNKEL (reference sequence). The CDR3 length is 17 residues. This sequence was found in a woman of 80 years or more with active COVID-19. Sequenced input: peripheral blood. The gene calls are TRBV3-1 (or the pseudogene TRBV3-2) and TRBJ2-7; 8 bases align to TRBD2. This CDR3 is CASSQDDQRGTSYEQYV. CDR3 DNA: TGTGCCAGCAGCCAAGATGACCAGCGGGGGACCTCCTACGAGCAGTACGTC.